What follows are 7 T cell receptor beta chains derived from one specimen sequenced in a study of shared clonotypes between healthy human individuals. Generated by immunoSEQ multiplex PCR, the TCRdb table keeps only in-frame clones and is missing some. This sample yields roughly 1.4 million clones, of which approximately 98.5% are seen a single time; approximately 0.4% belongs to the top ten. Specimen: naive CD4+ T cells sorted from blood. This sample's subset: CD45RA+ positively selected. Source of these receptors: a man under 40 in good health.

The chain is built from TRBV27 and TRBJ2-7, with 8 nucleotides matching TRBD1. CDR1 and CDR2 (germline): MNHEY, SMNVEV (reference sequence). With 8 bases clipped from V and 2 bases from J, the junction kept 11 bases outside the gene matches. The CDR3 consists of 15 residues. The CDR3 DNA reads TGTGCCAGCGAAGCCCGGGCAGGGGGCACCTACGAGCAGTACTTC. Its protein product is CASEARAGGTYEQYF.

The chain couples TRBV29-1 to TRBJ2-1, with TRBD1 matching over 9 bases. CDR3 length: 15 residues. Germline values: CDR1 SQVTM, CDR2 ANQGSEA. V shed 3 bases, J shed 8 bases, and the junction held 11 bases outside the gene matches. The CDR3 DNA is TGCAGCGTTGACAACCCAACAGGGGGCGGCTATGAGCAGTTCTTC. This translates into CSVDNPTGGGYEQFF.

The CDR3 DNA reads TGTGCCAGTAGTATCGAAGGTCGGGAGACCCAGTACTTC. Amino acid sequence: CASSIEGRETQYF. The chain recombines TRBV19 with TRBJ2-5; D remains unclear. Germline values: CDR1 LNHDA, CDR2 SQIVND (reference sequence). The ends were cut back, 3 bases at V and 5 bases at J, with 10 bases in the middle. The CDR3 covers 13 residues.

On this clone: This specimen includes other DNA sequences encoding the same CDR3. This chain links TRBV4-1 with TRBJ2-7; 7 positions agree with TRBD2. The V and J ends lost 3 bases and 4 bases, in that order; junction bases with no gene match: 12. This CDR3 region has 16 residues. Per germline, CDR1 MGHRA and CDR2 YSYEKL. The DNA of the CDR3 is TGCGCCAGCAGCCAGGAGAAGAGGGAGGGCCGTTACGAGCAGTACTTC. Protein product: CASSQEKREGRYEQYF.

V gene TRBV28 combines with J gene TRBJ2-7; no reliable D call. The CDR3 has 15 amino acids. CDR1 MDHEN and CDR2 SYDVKM come from the germline V gene. V was shortened by 6 bases and J by 5 bases, with 20 bases between the two germline ends. The CDR3 is CASSPTVALTNEQYF. CDR3 sequence (DNA): TGTGCCAGCAGCCCGACCGTTGCCCTCACAAACGAGCAGTACTTC.

V gene TRBV11-3 combines with J gene TRBJ2-3, with 9 bases fitting TRBD2. The CDR3 has 17 amino acids. Germline V gene sequence: CDR1 SGHNT, CDR2 YENEEA. Trimming removed 2 bases from V and 2 bases from J; junction bases left unmatched: 8. CDR3 in DNA: TGTGCCAGCAGCTTATCTGGTAGCGGGGGCTACACAGATACGCAGTATTTT. This codes for CASSLSGSGGYTDTQYF.

The V call is TRBV9, the J call TRBJ2-1; 7 bases match TRBD2. Germline-derived CDR1 and CDR2 are SGDLS and YYNGEE. This CDR3 is 16 amino acids long. The V gene end was trimmed by 4 bases and the J gene end by 7 bases; junction bases not matched to a gene: 14. CDR3: CASSPQPVGGVNEQFF. DNA of the CDR3: TGTGCCAGCAGCCCCCAGCCCGTGGGAGGGGTTAATGAGCAGTTCTTC.